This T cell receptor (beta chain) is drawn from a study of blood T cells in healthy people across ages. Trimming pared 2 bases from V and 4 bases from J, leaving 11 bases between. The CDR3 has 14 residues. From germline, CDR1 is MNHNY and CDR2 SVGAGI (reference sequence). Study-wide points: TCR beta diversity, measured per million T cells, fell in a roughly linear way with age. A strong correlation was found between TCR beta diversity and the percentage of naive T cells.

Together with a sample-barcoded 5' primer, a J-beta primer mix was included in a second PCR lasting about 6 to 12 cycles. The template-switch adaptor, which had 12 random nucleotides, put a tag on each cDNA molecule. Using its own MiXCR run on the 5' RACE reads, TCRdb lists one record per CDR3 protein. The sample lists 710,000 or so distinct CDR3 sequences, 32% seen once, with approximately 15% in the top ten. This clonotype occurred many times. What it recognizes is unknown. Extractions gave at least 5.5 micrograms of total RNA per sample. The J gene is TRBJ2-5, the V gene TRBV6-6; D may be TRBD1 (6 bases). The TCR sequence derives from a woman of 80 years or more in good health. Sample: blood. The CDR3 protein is CASSYQGRGETQYF. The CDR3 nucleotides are TGTGCCAGCAGTTACCAGGGCAGGGGAGAGACCCAGTACTTC.